This TCR beta chain was observed in a study of T cell changes during pregnancy in multiple sclerosis. Profiling relied on immunoSEQ multiplex PCR, and the TCRdb table lists in-frame clones only, not all of them. This sample has more than 35,000 clones; more than 70% occur once, and the top ten carry 5.9%. Trimming at V came to 7 bases and at J to 5 bases, leaving 6 bases not matched to a gene. This CDR3 is 13 amino acids long. Germline CDR1 is SGHKS and CDR2 is YYEKEE (reference sequence). The sample was CD8+ T cells from peripheral blood mononuclear cells, taken after pregnancy. This chain joins TRBV5-5 and TRBJ2-5; 9 nucleotides align to TRBD1. This TCR was recovered from a female donor in good health, enrolled as a control in a pregnancy study. CDR3 protein: CASLQTGGETQYF. The CDR3 nucleotides are TGTGCCAGCCTTCAGACAGGGGGGGAGACCCAGTACTTC.